The 3 T cell receptor beta chains below were found in one sample sequenced in a study of Graves' ophthalmopathy and Graves' hyperthyroidism. The study amplified TCR beta CDR3 regions using RNA transcripts. HTBI primers primed a first-round RT-PCR, and a second-round multiplex PCR followed. Each CDR3 protein gets one entry after TCRdb re-called the multiplex PCR reads with MiXCR. The data contain hundreds of thousands of distinct CDR3 sequences, roughly two fifths of them seen just once; the ten biggest clones take up more than 2.5%. The specimen was peripheral blood. All receptors come from an adult man with Graves' ophthalmopathy.

This clonotype showed up just a few times. CDR3 residues: CASSLLGGVGDTEAFF. The CDR3 bases are TGTGCCAGCAGCTTATTAGGAGGGGTAGGGGACACTGAAGCTTTCTTT. The chain recombines TRBV7-8 with TRBJ1-1; D is possibly TRBD1 (5 bases). Deletions cut 2 bases from V and 3 bases from J, with 16 bases between. CDR1 and CDR2 from the germline V gene are SGHVS and FQNEAQ. The CDR3 totals 16 residues.

This clonotype was seen at least ten times. The chain recombines TRBV19 with TRBJ1-1, with D perhaps TRBD1 (6 bases). The CDR3 is 16 residues long. The V end lost 3 bases, the J end lost 0 bases, and 14 bases lay between the germline ends. Per the germline V gene, CDR1 is LNHDA and CDR2 is SQIVND (reference sequence). The CDR3 here is CASSIILTGLNTEAFF. CDR3 bases: TGTGCCAGTAGTATCATCCTTACAGGGTTGAACACTGAAGCTTTCTTT.

This clonotype occurred many times. V usage is TRBV7-8 and J usage is TRBJ1-4; D uncertain. V was clipped by 6 bases and J by 8 bases, with 16 bases between them. The germline CDR1 and CDR2 sequences are SGHVS and FQNEAQ. This CDR3 comprises 14 residues. DNA for the CDR3: TGTGCCAGCAGTTCGGTATGGGGAGTGGAAAAACTGTTTTTT. Its protein product is CASSSVWGVEKLFF.